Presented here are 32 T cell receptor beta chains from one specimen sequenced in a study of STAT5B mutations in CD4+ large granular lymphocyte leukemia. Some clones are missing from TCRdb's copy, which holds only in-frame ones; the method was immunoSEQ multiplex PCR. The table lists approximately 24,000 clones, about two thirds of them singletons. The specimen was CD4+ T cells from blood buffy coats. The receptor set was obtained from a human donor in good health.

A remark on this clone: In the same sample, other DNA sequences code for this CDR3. This CDR3 is CASSLRGGSTDTQYF. DNA for the CDR3: TGTGCCAGCAGCTTGCGGGGGGGCAGCACAGATACGCAGTATTTT. The V gene is TRBV7-3, the J gene TRBJ2-3, with 9 bases identical to TRBD2. The CDR3 consists of 15 residues. Trimming cost V 3 bases and J 0 bases; bases outside gene matches: 1. Germline CDR1 SGHTA, CDR2 FQGTGA.

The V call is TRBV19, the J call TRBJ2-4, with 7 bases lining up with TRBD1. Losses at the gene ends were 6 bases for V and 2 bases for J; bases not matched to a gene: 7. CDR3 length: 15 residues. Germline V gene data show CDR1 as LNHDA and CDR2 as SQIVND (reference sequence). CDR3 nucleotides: TGTGCCAGTAGACGAGGGACAGACTCCAAAAACATTCAGTACTTC. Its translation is CASRRGTDSKNIQYF. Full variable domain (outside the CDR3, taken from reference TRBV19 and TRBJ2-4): DGGITQSPKYLFRKEGQNVTLSCEQNLNHDAMYWYRQDPGQGLRLIYYSQIVNDFQKGDIAEGYSVSREKKESFPLTVTSAQKNPTAFYLCASRRGTDSKNIQYFGAGTRLSVL.

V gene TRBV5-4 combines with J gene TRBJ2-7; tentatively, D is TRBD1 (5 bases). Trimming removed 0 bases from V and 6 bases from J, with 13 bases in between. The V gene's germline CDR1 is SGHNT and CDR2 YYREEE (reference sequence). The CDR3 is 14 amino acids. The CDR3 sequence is CASSLGTQGAEQYF. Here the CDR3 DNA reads TGTGCCAGCAGCTTGGGCACCCAGGGCGCCGAGCAGTACTTC.

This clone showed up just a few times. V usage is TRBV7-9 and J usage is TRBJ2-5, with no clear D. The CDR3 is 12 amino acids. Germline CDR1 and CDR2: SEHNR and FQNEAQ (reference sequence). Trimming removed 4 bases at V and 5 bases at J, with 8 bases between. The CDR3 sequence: CASSSVTETQYF. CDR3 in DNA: TGTGCCAGCAGCTCCGTTACGGAGACCCAGTACTTC.

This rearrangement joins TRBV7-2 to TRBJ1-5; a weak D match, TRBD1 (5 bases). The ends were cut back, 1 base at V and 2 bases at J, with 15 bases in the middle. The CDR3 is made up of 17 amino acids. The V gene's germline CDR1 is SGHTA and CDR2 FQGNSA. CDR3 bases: TGTGCCAGCAGCTTAGGGGGGTTGTCTCGGGGCAATCAGCCCCAGCATTTT. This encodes CASSLGGLSRGNQPQHF.

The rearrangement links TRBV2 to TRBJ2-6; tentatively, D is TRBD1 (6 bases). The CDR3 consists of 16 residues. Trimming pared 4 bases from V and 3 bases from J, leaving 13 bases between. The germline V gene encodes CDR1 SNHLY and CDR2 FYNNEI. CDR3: CASSGLGAGGANVLTF. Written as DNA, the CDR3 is TGTGCCAGCAGTGGTCTGGGGGCGGGTGGGGCCAACGTCCTGACTTTC. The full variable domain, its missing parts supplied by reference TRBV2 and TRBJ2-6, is EPEVTQTPSHQVTQMGQEVILRCVPISNHLYFYWYRQILGQKVEFLVSFYNNEISEKSEIFDDQFSVERPDGSNFTLKIRSTKLEDSAMYFCASSGLGAGGANVLTFGAGSRLTVL.

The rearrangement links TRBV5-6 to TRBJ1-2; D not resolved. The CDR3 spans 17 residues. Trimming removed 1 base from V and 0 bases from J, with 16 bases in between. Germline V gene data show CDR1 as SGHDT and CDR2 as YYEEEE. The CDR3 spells CASSLPLGGGPNYGYTF. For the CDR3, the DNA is TGTGCCAGCAGCTTGCCCCTGGGTGGAGGACCTAACTATGGCTACACCTTC.

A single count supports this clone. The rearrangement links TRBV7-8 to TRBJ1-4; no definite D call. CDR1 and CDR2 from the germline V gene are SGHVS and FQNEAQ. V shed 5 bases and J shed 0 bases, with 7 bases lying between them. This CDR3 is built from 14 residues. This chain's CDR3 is CASSLSATNEKLFF. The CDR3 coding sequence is TGTGCCAGCAGCCTCAGTGCAACTAATGAAAAACTGTTTTTT. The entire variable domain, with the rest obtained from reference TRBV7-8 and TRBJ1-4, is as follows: GAGVSQSPRYKVAKRGQDVALRCDPISGHVSLFWYQQALGQGPEFLTYFQNEAQLDKSGLPSDRFFAERPEGSVSTLKIQRTQQEDSAVYLCASSLSATNEKLFFGSGTQLSVL.

The CDR3 is CASSSGTAPSGANVLTF. CDR3 DNA: TGTGCCAGCAGTTCCGGGACAGCGCCCTCTGGGGCCAACGTCCTGACTTTC. The genes are TRBV5-4 and TRBJ2-6; the match to TRBD1 covers 7 bases. Germline values: CDR1 SGHNT, CDR2 YYREEE (reference sequence). The CDR3 runs 17 residues. Trimming cost V 5 bases and J 0 bases; bases outside gene matches: 8.

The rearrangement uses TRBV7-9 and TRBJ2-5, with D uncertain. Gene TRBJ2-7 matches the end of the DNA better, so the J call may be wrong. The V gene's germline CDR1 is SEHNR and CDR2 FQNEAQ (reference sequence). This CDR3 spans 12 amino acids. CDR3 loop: CASSLSMYEQYF. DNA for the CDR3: TGTGCCAGCAGCCTAAGTATGTACGAGCAGTACTTC.

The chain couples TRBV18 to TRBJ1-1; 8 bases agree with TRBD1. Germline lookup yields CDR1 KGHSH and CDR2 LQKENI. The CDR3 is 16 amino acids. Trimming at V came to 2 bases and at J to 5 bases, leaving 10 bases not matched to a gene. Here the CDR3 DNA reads TGTGCCAGCTCACCATCTCAGGGGGCCCTTATGACTGAAGCTTTCTTT. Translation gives CASSPSQGALMTEAFF.

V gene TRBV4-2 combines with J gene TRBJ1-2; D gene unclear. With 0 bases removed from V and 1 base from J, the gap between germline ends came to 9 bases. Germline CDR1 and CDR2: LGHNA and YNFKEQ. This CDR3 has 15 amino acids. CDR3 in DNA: TGTGCCAGCAGCCAAGATCGGGCACTTAACTATGGCTACACCTTC. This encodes CASSQDRALNYGYTF.

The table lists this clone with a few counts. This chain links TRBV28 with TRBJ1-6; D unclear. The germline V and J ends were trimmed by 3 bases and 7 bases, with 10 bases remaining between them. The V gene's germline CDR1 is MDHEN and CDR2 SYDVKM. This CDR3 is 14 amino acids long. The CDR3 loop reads CASSFRWQNSPLHF. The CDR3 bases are TGTGCCAGCAGTTTTAGGTGGCAAAATTCACCCCTCCACTTT.

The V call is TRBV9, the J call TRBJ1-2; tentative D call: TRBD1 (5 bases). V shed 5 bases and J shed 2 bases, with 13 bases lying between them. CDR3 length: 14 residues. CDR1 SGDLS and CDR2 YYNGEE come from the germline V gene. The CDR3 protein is CASSRLGGNYGYTF. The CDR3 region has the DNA TGTGCCAGCAGTCGGCTGGGGGGAAACTATGGCTACACCTTC.

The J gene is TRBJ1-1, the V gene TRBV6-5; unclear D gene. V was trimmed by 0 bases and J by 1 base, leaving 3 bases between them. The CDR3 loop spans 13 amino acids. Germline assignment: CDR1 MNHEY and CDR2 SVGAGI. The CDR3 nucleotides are TGTGCCAGCAGTTACTCTCGGAACACTGAAGCTTTCTTT. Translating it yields CASSYSRNTEAFF.

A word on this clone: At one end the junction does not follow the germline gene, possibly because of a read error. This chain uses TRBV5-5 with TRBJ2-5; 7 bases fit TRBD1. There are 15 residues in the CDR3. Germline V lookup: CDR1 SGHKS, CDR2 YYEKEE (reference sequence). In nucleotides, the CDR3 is TGTGCCAGCAGCCCCACCAGACAGGGACAAGAGGCCCAGTACTTC. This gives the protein CASSPTRQGQEAQYF.

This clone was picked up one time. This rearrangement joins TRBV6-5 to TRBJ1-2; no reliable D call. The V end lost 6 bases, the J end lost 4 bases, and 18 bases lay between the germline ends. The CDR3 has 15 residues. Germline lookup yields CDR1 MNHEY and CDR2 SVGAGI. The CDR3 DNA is TGTGCCAGCAGGCCTACGACCGGGCCCGGCTATGGCTACACCTTC. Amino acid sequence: CASRPTTGPGYGYTF.

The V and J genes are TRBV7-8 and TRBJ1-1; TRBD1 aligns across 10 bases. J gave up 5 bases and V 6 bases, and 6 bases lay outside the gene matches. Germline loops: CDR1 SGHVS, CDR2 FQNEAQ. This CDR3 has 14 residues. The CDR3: CASRSDRGLTEAFF. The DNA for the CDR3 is TGTGCCAGCAGATCCGACAGGGGGCTGACTGAAGCTTTCTTT.

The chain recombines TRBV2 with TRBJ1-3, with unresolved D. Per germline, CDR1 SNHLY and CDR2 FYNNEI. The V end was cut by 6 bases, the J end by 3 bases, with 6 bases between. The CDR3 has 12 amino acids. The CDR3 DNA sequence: TGTGCCAGCAGGACCGATGGAAACACCATATATTTT. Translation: CASRTDGNTIYF.

CDR3 DNA: TGTGCCAGCAGTTCCCCCTTCGGACTAGCGGACACAGATACGCAGTATTTT. Its protein is CASSSPFGLADTDTQYF. J is TRBJ2-3 and V is TRBV28, with 10 bases matching TRBD2. V lost 4 bases and J lost 2; bases outside the gene matches: 9. This CDR3 is built from 17 residues. Germline values: CDR1 MDHEN, CDR2 SYDVKM.

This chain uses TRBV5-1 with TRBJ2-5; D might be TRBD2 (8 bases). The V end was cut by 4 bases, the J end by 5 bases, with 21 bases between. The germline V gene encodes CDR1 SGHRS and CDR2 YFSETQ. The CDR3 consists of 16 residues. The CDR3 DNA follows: TGCGCCAGCAGCCCGGGGGGGGGACAGTCGTTCGAGACCCAGTACTTC. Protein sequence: CASSPGGGQSFETQYF.

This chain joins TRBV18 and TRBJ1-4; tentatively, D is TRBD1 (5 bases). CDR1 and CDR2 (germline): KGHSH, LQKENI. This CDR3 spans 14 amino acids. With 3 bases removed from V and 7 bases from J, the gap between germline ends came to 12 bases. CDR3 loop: CASSPNQGLEKLFF. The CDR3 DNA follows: TGTGCCAGCTCACCGAATCAGGGACTTGAAAAACTGTTTTTT.

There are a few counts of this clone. The CDR3 reads CASSPDSNYGYTF. The CDR3, as DNA: TGTGCCAGCAGTCCGGACAGTAACTATGGCTACACCTTC. The chain links TRBV2 to TRBJ1-2, with D tentatively TRBD1 (6 bases). The CDR3 sequence is 13 residues long. Germline V gene sequence: CDR1 SNHLY, CDR2 FYNNEI. V lost 5 bases to trimming and J lost 1 base, with 8 bases between them.

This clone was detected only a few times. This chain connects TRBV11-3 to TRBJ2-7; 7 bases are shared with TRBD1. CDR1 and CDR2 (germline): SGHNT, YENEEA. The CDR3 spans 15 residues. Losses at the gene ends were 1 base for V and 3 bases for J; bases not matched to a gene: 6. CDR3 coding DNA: TGTGCCAGCAGCTTAGTAGAGGCAGGGGGCTACGAGCAGTACTTC. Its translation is CASSLVEAGGYEQYF.

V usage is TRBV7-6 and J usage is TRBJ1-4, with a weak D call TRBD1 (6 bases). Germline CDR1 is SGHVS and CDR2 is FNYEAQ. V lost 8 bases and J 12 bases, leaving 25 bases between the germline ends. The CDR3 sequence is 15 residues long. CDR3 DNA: TGTGCCAGCGGCGAGTCCGCGGGGGGCCCCGAGGAACTGTTTTTT. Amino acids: CASGESAGGPEELFF.

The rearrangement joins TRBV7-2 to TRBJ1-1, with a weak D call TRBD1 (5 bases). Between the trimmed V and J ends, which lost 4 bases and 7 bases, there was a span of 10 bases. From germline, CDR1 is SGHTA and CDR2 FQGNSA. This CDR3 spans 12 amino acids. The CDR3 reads CASSSHGGEAFF. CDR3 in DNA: TGTGCCAGCAGCTCCCACGGGGGTGAAGCTTTCTTT. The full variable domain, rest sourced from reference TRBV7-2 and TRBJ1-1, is GAGVSQSPSNKVTEKGKDVELRCDPISGHTALYWYRQSLGQGLEFLIYFQGNSAPDKSGLPSDRFSAERTGGSVSTLTIQRTQQEDSAVYLCASSSHGGEAFFGQGTRLTVV.

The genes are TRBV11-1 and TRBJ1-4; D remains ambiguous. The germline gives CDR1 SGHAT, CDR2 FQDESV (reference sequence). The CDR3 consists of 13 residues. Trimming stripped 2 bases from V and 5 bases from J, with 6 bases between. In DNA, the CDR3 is TGTGCCAGCAGCTTAAGCCGCAATGAAAAACTGTTTTTT. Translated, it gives CASSLSRNEKLFF.

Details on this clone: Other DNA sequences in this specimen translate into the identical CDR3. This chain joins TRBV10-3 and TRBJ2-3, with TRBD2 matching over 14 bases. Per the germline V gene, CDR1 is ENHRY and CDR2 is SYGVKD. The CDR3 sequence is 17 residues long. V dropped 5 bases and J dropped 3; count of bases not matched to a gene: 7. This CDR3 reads CAISLTSGGARTDTQYF. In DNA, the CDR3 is TGTGCCATCAGTTTGACTAGCGGGGGGGCTCGAACAGATACGCAGTATTTT.

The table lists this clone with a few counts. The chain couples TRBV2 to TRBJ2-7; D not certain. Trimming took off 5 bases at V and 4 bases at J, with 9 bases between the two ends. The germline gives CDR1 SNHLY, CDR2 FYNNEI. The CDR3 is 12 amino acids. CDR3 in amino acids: CASSPPPYEQYF. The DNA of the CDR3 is TGTGCCAGCAGTCCCCCACCGTACGAGCAGTACTTC.

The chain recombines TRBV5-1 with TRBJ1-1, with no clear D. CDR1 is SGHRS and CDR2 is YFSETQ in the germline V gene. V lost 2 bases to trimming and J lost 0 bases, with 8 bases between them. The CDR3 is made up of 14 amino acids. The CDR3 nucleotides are TGCGCCAGCAGCTTCGACCGAGTGAACACTGAAGCTTTCTTT. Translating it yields CASSFDRVNTEAFF.

The CDR3 region is CASSLNPPTGSYNSPLHF. The CDR3 nucleotides are TGTGCCAGCAGCTTAAACCCCCCGACAGGCTCCTATAATTCACCCCTCCACTTT. This chain uses TRBV7-6 with TRBJ1-6; D may be TRBD1 (6 bases). The CDR3 is 18 residues long. The germline V and J ends were trimmed by 2 bases and 0 bases, with 14 bases remaining between them. Per the germline V gene, CDR1 is SGHVS and CDR2 is FNYEAQ. Variable domain in full (rest from reference TRBV7-6 and TRBJ1-6): GAGVSQSPRYKVTKRGQDVALRCDPISGHVSLYWYRQALGQGPEFLTYFNYEAQQDKSGLPNDRFSAERPEGSISTLTIQRTEQRDSAMYRCASSLNPPTGSYNSPLHFGNGTRLTVT.

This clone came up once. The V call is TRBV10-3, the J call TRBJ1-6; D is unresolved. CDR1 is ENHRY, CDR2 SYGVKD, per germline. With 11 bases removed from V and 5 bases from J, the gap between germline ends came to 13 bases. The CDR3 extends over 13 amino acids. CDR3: CASGRSDNSPLHF. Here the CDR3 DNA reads TGTGCCTCGGGAAGAAGTGATAATTCACCCCTCCACTTT.